The 28 T cell receptor beta chains below were found in one sample sequenced in a study of T-cell memory formation after mild COVID-19. TCRdb reanalysed the 5' RACE reads using MiXCR and keeps one entry per CDR3 protein. This table has some 270,000 distinct CDR3 sequences, 15% appearing once. Sequenced input: PBMCs or a T cell subset sorted from them (not recorded which). These receptor sequences come from an adult woman who had mild COVID-19 (a few samples of this study predate the infection). Cell type and time point are not known.

This clonotype was seen a handful of times. The rearrangement links TRBV29-1 to TRBJ2-7; possible D gene TRBD1, 5 bases. CDR3 length: 11 residues. Trimming took 7 bases from V and 3 from J, leaving 10 bases between them. Germline CDR1 reads SQVTM; CDR2 reads ANQGSEA. The CDR3 DNA sequence: TGCAGCGCTGGGGCCTACTACGAGCAGTACTTC. This codes for CSAGAYYEQYF.

The chain joins TRBV2 to TRBJ1-6; D remains unclear. Per germline, CDR1 SNHLY and CDR2 FYNNEI. This CDR3 has 12 residues. The V end lost 10 bases, the J end lost 13 bases, and 17 bases lay between the germline ends. The CDR3 here is CATRREATPLHF. Here the CDR3 DNA reads TGTGCCACTCGGAGGGAGGCGACGCCCCTCCACTTT.

This clonotype was seen a few times. The V gene is TRBV12-3 or TRBV12-4, the J gene TRBJ2-7; 9 bases map to TRBD2. J lost 3 bases, V lost 7 bases, and 4 bases had no gene match. This CDR3 comprises 13 residues. CDR3 nucleotides: TGTGCCAGCAATAGCGGGGGTTTCTACGAGCAGTACTTC. It specifies CASNSGGFYEQYF.

The rearrangement joins TRBV20-1 to TRBJ2-7; D is perhaps TRBD1 (5 bases). The CDR3 has 15 amino acids. Trimming pared 5 bases from V and 2 bases from J, leaving 19 bases between. From germline, CDR1 is DFQATT and CDR2 SNEGSKA (reference sequence). The CDR3, as DNA: TGCAGTGCTGCGAGAACAGGCTTACCGCCCTACGAGCAGTACTTC. It yields the protein CSAARTGLPPYEQYF.

The table lists this clonotype with a few counts. The chain couples TRBV4-1 to TRBJ2-7, with 7 bases that match TRBD1. Looked up from germline, CDR1 is MGHRA and CDR2 is YSYEKL. The junction had 6 bases not matched to a gene; V was cut back by 4 bases and J by 0 bases. The CDR3 extends over 15 amino acids. The CDR3 region is CASSRPGQNSYEQYF. CDR3 DNA sequence: TGCGCCAGCAGCCGGCCGGGACAGAACTCCTACGAGCAGTACTTC.

This clonotype was counted a few times. The rearrangement links TRBV3-1 to TRBJ1-6, with 7 bases matching TRBD1. The CDR3 totals 14 residues. J was trimmed by 8 bases and V by 5 bases; bases with no gene match: 6. Germline V gene lookup returns CDR1 LGHDT and CDR2 YNNKEL (reference sequence). The CDR3 loop is CASSTRDSHSPLHF. The DNA for the CDR3 is TGTGCCAGCAGCACCCGGGACAGCCATTCACCCCTCCACTTT.

The genes are TRBV10-3 and TRBJ2-7, with 9 bases identical to TRBD2. Germline lookup yields CDR1 ENHRY and CDR2 SYGVKD. Germline trimming cut 10 bases from V and 6 bases from J; bases unmatched to any gene: 7. This CDR3 is built from 12 residues. The CDR3 bases are TGTGCCACCTTAGCGGGAGAGGGCGAGCAGTACTTC. The encoded protein is CATLAGEGEQYF.

There are many counts of this clonotype. The J gene is TRBJ2-5, the V gene TRBV7-8, with 10 bases lining up with TRBD2. Germline CDR1 reads SGHVS; CDR2 reads FQNEAQ. The CDR3 length is 14 residues. Unmatched junction bases numbered 4, after V lost 4 bases and J lost 5 bases. Here the CDR3 reads CASSSSGSRETQYF. The CDR3 region has the DNA TGTGCCAGCAGCTCTAGCGGGAGTCGGGAGACCCAGTACTTC.

A few counts support this clonotype. The chain recombines TRBV6-6 with TRBJ2-3, with 13 bases fitting TRBD2. Trimming removed 6 bases from V and 5 bases from J; junction bases left unmatched: 8. Germline V lookup: CDR1 MNHNY, CDR2 SVGAGI (reference sequence). The CDR3 consists of 16 residues. The CDR3 is CASRMGTSGNQDTQYF. DNA for the CDR3: TGTGCCAGCAGAATGGGGACTAGCGGGAATCAAGATACGCAGTATTTT.

This chain connects TRBV5-1 to TRBJ1-6; D perhaps matches TRBD1 (5 bases). The CDR3 has 15 residues. CDR1 and CDR2 from the germline V gene are SGHRS and YFSETQ. The V end was cut by 2 bases, the J end by 7 bases, with 13 bases between. The CDR3: CASSLGPGQNSPLHF. The CDR3 DNA is TGCGCCAGCAGCTTAGGACCGGGGCAGAATTCACCCCTCCACTTT.

J is TRBJ1-6 and V is TRBV20-1; D is perhaps TRBD1 (6 bases). Germline loops: CDR1 DFQATT, CDR2 SNEGSKA (reference sequence). V dropped 5 bases and J dropped 6 bases, with 14 bases sitting between them. The CDR3 spans 14 residues. CDR3 residues: CSAQPGTPNSPLHF. DNA for the CDR3: TGCAGTGCTCAACCCGGGACACCTAATTCACCCCTCCACTTT.

This clonotype has only a few counts. V and J are TRBV20-1 and TRBJ2-7; TRBD1 matches 9 bases. The V and J ends lost 4 bases and 3 bases, in that order; junction bases with no gene match: 7. The CDR3 sequence is 14 residues long. Germline-derived CDR1 and CDR2 are DFQATT and SNEGSKA (reference sequence). CDR3 DNA sequence: TGCAGTGCTATGATTGGACAGGGGAACTACGAGCAGTACTTC. As protein: CSAMIGQGNYEQYF.

The rearrangement links TRBV6-5 to TRBJ2-1, with no clear D. Trimming removed 5 bases at V and 0 bases at J, with 14 bases between. The germline V gene encodes CDR1 MNHEY and CDR2 SVGAGI. The CDR3 totals 16 residues. The CDR3 sequence: CASSPRTRSSYNEQFF. CDR3 DNA sequence: TGTGCCAGCAGTCCCCGGACGCGGAGCTCCTACAATGAGCAGTTCTTC.

This clonotype turned up a few times. This chain connects TRBV7-8 to TRBJ1-2; 8 positions match TRBD1. V lost 5 bases, J lost 8 bases, and 7 bases stayed unmatched. The CDR3 covers 13 residues. CDR1 and CDR2 from the germline V gene are SGHVS and FQNEAQ. Written as DNA, the CDR3 is TGTGCCAGCAGCCAAGACAGGGGTCGAGGCTACACCTTC. This translates into CASSQDRGRGYTF. Supplemented by reference TRBV7-8 and TRBJ1-2, the full variable domain reads GAGVSQSPRYKVAKRGQDVALRCDPISGHVSLFWYQQALGQGPEFLTYFQNEAQLDKSGLPSDRFFAERPEGSVSTLKIQRTQQEDSAVYLCASSQDRGRGYTFGSGTRLTVV.

In its sample, this clonotype was seen a few times. The rearrangement joins TRBV2 to TRBJ2-5, with D perhaps TRBD2 (7 bases). Germline CDR1 is SNHLY and CDR2 is FYNNEI. The CDR3 length is 15 residues. V was cut by 7 bases and J by 5 bases, with 20 bases left in between. The CDR3 spells CASNALGGALETQYF. CDR3 nucleotide sequence: TGTGCCAGCAATGCGTTGGGGGGGGCTTTGGAGACCCAGTACTTC.

The V call is TRBV7-8, the J call TRBJ1-5; 7 bases agree with TRBD1. This CDR3 is built from 16 residues. Looked up from germline, CDR1 is SGHVS and CDR2 is FQNEAQ. J gave up 0 bases and V 5 bases, and 7 bases lay outside the gene matches. CDR3 loop: CASSQTGFSSNQPQHF. The DNA for the CDR3 is TGTGCCAGCAGCCAGACAGGGTTTTCTAGCAATCAGCCCCAGCATTTT.

This clonotype was recorded a few times. The V and J genes are TRBV29-1 and TRBJ1-1; D ambiguous. CDR1 and CDR2 (germline): SQVTM, ANQGSEA. The ends were cut back, 3 bases at V and 1 base at J, with 9 bases in the middle. The CDR3 has 13 amino acids. CDR3 sequence (DNA): TGCAGCGTTGAGGAGCACAGGAACACTGAAGCTTTCTTT. Its translation: CSVEEHRNTEAFF.

The chain joins TRBV6-5 to TRBJ2-7, with D perhaps TRBD1 or TRBD2 (5 bases each). This CDR3 is 12 amino acids long. Per germline, CDR1 MNHEY and CDR2 SVGAGI. DNA of the CDR3: TGTGGCGCATCCGGGACGAGAGGAGAGCAGTACTTC. This sequence encodes CGASGTRGEQYF.

V usage is TRBV20-1 and J usage is TRBJ2-3, with TRBD2 identical over 14 bases. With V trimmed by 4 bases and J by 6 bases, 9 bases remained unmatched. CDR3 length: 16 residues. Germline assignment: CDR1 DFQATT and CDR2 SNEGSKA (reference sequence). The CDR3 loop reads CSAMRGLAGARDTQYF. The CDR3, as DNA: TGCAGTGCTATGCGGGGACTAGCGGGAGCGCGGGATACGCAGTATTTT.

The V call is TRBV30, the J call TRBJ1-6; 7 bases line up with TRBD1. With 3 bases clipped from V and 10 bases from J, the junction kept 12 bases outside the gene matches. CDR1 and CDR2 from the germline V gene are GTSNPN and SVGIG (reference sequence). The CDR3 is 15 amino acids. The CDR3 is CAWSDKRQGRSPLHF. The DNA for the CDR3 is TGTGCCTGGAGCGACAAAAGACAGGGACGCTCACCCCTCCACTTT.

The J gene is TRBJ1-5, the V gene TRBV5-5; D might be TRBD1 (6 bases). CDR3 length: 17 amino acids. V was cut by 4 bases and J by 2 bases, with 19 bases left in between. Germline V lookup: CDR1 SGHKS, CDR2 YYEKEE (reference sequence). The CDR3 region is CASSPYPRGARNQPQHF. Here the CDR3 DNA reads TGTGCCAGCAGCCCATACCCCCGGGGGGCTCGCAATCAGCCCCAGCATTTT.

Concerning this clonotype itself: Its ends do not fully match the called genes, so a read error is possible. This chain uses TRBV6-4 with TRBJ2-1; D could derive from TRBD1 or TRBD2 (5 bases each). Germline CDR1 is MRHNA and CDR2 is SNTAGT. CDR3 size: 12 residues. The CDR3 here is CASSDSGTGLVF. DNA of the CDR3: TGTGCCAGCAGTGACTCTGGGACGGGCCTGGTCTTC.

This chain uses TRBV7-2 with TRBJ1-1; 7 bases agree with TRBD1. The junction had 12 bases not matched to a gene; V was cut back by 7 bases and J by 4 bases. Germline V gene data show CDR1 as SGHTA and CDR2 as FQGNSA. The CDR3 contains 15 residues. In DNA form, the CDR3 reads TGTGCCAGCATCCCCGGACGTAGACAGGGCACTGAAGCTTTCTTT. Translating it yields CASIPGRRQGTEAFF.

The chain joins TRBV11-3 to TRBJ2-1, with TRBD2 matching 7 bases. V was clipped by 5 bases and J by 2 bases; unmatched bases: 6. The CDR3 has 15 residues. Germline loops: CDR1 SGHNT, CDR2 YENEEA. The CDR3 nucleotides read TGTGCCAGCAGCACAGCCGGGACTACCTACAATGAGCAGTTCTTC. Protein sequence: CASSTAGTTYNEQFF. The variable domain in full, completed from reference TRBV11-3 and TRBJ2-1, reads EAGVVQSPRYKIIEKKQPVAFWCNPISGHNTLYWYLQNLGQGPELLIRYENEEAVDDSQLPKDRFSAERLKGVDSTLKIQPAELGDSAVYLCASSTAGTTYNEQFFGPGTRLTVL.

This clonotype has a handful of counts. The chain joins TRBV6-5 to TRBJ1-1, with D possibly TRBD1 on 6 matching bases. CDR1 and CDR2 (germline): MNHEY, SVGAGI. The CDR3 runs 13 residues. The V end was cut by 6 bases, the J end by 0 bases, with 8 bases between. The CDR3, as DNA: TGTGCCAGCAGAGGGACATTGAACACTGAAGCTTTCTTT. It specifies CASRGTLNTEAFF.

In regard to this clonotype: The junction departs from the called germline gene at one end, perhaps through a read error. This chain joins TRBV7-2 and TRBJ1-3; TRBD1 is a possible D gene (6 bases). The CDR3 has 17 residues. Germline CDR1 reads SGHTA; CDR2 reads FQGNSA. CDR3 sequence reads: CASSSLGGDSLRRGFRF. The CDR3 DNA reads TGTGCCAGCAGCAGTTTAGGGGGAGACAGCCTAAGGAGGGGATTTCGATTT.

The table lists this clonotype with a few counts. The genes are TRBV12-3 or TRBV12-4 and TRBJ1-1; D ambiguous. The CDR3 sequence is 15 residues long. V was clipped by 2 bases and J by 1 base, with 11 bases between them. Written as DNA, the CDR3 is TGTGCCAGCAGTTTATTTAGACATTCGAACACTGAAGCTTTCTTT. Its protein product is CASSLFRHSNTEAFF.

This clonotype was counted only a few times. The chain employs TRBV24-1 and TRBJ2-1, with TRBD2 identical over 15 bases. The J segment lost 4 bases and the V segment lost 4 bases, leaving 16 bases of the junction unmatched. CDR3 length equals 21 residues. Looked up from germline, CDR1 is KGHDR and CDR2 is SFDVKD. The CDR3 sequence: CATSETRTSGRVRWAYNEQFF. CDR3 coding DNA: TGTGCCACCAGTGAGACCCGGACTAGCGGGAGGGTCCGCTGGGCTTACAATGAGCAGTTCTTC.